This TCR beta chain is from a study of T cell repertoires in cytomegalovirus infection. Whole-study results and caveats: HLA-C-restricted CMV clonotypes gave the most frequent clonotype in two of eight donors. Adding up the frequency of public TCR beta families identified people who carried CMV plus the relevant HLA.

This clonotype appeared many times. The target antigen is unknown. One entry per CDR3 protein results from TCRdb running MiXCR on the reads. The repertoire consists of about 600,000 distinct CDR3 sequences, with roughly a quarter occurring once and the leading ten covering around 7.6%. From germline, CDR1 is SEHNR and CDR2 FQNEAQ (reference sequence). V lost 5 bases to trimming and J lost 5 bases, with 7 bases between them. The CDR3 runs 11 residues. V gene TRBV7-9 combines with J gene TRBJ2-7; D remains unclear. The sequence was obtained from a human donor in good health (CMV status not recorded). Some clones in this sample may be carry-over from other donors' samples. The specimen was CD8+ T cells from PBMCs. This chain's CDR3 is CASSPLDEQYF. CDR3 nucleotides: TGTGCCAGCAGCCCCTTAGACGAGCAGTACTTC.